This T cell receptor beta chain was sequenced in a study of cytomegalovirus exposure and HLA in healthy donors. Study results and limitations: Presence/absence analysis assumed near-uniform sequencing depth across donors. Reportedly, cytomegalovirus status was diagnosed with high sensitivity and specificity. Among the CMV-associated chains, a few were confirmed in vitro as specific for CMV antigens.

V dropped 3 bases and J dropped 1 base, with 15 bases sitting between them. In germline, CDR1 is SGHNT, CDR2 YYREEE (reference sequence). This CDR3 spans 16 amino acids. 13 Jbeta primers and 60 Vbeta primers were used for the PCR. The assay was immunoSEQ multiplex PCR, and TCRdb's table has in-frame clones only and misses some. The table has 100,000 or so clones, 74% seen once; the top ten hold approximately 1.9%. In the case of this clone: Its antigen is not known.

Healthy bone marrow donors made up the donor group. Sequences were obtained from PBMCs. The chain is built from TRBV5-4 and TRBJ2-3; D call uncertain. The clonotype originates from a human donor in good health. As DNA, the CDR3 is TGTGCCAGCAGCTACCTCGGTGGAGTCGGCACAGATACGCAGTATTTT. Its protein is CASSYLGGVGTDTQYF. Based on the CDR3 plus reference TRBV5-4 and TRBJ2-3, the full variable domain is ETGVTQSPTHLIKTRGQQVTLRCSSQSGHNTVSWYQQALGQGPQFIFQYYREEENGRGNFPPRFSGLQFPNYSSELNVNALELDDSALYLCASSYLGGVGTDTQYFGPGTRLTVL.